This passage covers 21 T cell receptor beta chains from one sample sequenced in a study of T cells expressing NK-cell markers (TCRdb year 2020). Library creation used 5' RACE. Sequencing took place on an Illumina HiSeq 2000. Through TCRdb reprocessing, the reads give one entry per CDR3 protein sequence; DNA is omitted. The sample's table covers roughly 150,000 distinct CDR3 sequences. The ten largest clonotypes hold approximately 17% of the sample. The sample was blood T cells: a sorted CD56 or NKG2C T cell subset, CD4+ or CD8+ T cells, or bulk PBMC T cells (not recorded which). Receptor source: a woman between 18 and 75 years old in good health.

The chain carries TRBV27 and TRBJ1-6. Germline assignment: CDR1 MNHEY and CDR2 SMNVEV (reference sequence). This CDR3 has 15 residues. This chain's CDR3 is CASRLRGLGNSPLHF.

This chain connects TRBV6-5 to TRBJ2-3; TCRdb selects TRBD2, and the lack of DNA leaves this call unchecked. The CDR3 has 15 residues. The germline V gene has CDR1 MNHEY and CDR2 SVGAGI. The CDR3 reads CASSYSGAGADTQYF.

V usage is TRBV4-1 and J usage is TRBJ2-7; TCRdb outputs TRBD1, but without DNA this stays unchecked. The CDR3 covers 15 residues. Germline CDR1 and CDR2: MGHRA and YSYEKL. CDR3: CASSQDPRGQYEQYF.

This CDR3 reads CSAMSQNYGYTF. The rearrangement joins TRBV20-1 to TRBJ1-2. The CDR3 consists of 12 residues. Germline CDR1 DFQATT, CDR2 SNEGSKA (reference sequence).

The chain has TRBV7-3 and TRBJ2-1; TCRdb outputs TRBD2, but without DNA this stays unchecked. The CDR3 covers 15 residues. Germline V lookup: CDR1 SGHTA, CDR2 FQGTGA. CDR3 in amino acids: CASSTLAGDYNEQFF.

CDR3 sequence reads: CASSERSTVNTEAFF. This sequence joins TRBV6-1 and TRBJ1-1. The CDR3 runs 15 residues. Germline loops: CDR1 MNHNS, CDR2 SASEGT.

This chain uses TRBV5-1 with TRBJ2-7. This CDR3 is 14 amino acids long. CDR1 SGHRS and CDR2 YFSETQ come from the germline V gene. The CDR3 spells CASSLVQGNNEQYF.

The rearrangement joins TRBV7-9 to TRBJ2-7; TCRdb designates TRBD1, a call that cannot be tested without DNA. CDR3 size: 14 residues. CDR1 and CDR2 (germline): SEHNR, FQNEAQ (reference sequence). The CDR3 loop is CASSSTGILYEQYF.

This rearrangement joins TRBV5-1 to TRBJ1-4. This CDR3 contains 15 residues. Germline values: CDR1 SGHRS, CDR2 YFSETQ. The CDR3 reads CASSLVDSGSEKLFF.

This chain joins TRBV7-8 and TRBJ2-5. The CDR3 covers 12 residues. Germline V gene lookup returns CDR1 SGHVS and CDR2 FQNEAQ. The CDR3 region is CASSPNLETQYF. Variable domain in full (rest from reference TRBV7-8 and TRBJ2-5): GAGVSQSPRYKVAKRGQDVALRCDPISGHVSLFWYQQALGQGPEFLTYFQNEAQLDKSGLPSDRFFAERPEGSVSTLKIQRTQQEDSAVYLCASSPNLETQYFGPGTRLLVL.

This chain joins TRBV12-3 or TRBV12-4 and TRBJ2-3. The CDR3 has 12 amino acids. The chain's CDR3 is CASSLVDRTQYF.

The chain couples TRBV2 to TRBJ1-5. Germline values: CDR1 SNHLY, CDR2 FYNNEI. The CDR3 totals 16 residues. CDR3 loop: CASSLGEGAGLQPQHF. Full variable domain (rest looked up from reference TRBV2 and TRBJ1-5): EPEVTQTPSHQVTQMGQEVILRCVPISNHLYFYWYRQILGQKVEFLVSFYNNEISEKSEIFDDQFSVERPDGSNFTLKIRSTKLEDSAMYFCASSLGEGAGLQPQHFGDGTRLSIL.

The chain recombines TRBV12-3 or TRBV12-4 with TRBJ2-7; TCRdb gives TRBD2 as the D gene, but with no DNA this cannot be confirmed. The CDR3 is 15 residues long. The CDR3 spells CASSSTSGGAYEQYF.

The genes are TRBV20-1 and TRBJ2-5; no DNA is available, so the TRBD2 call from TCRdb remains unchecked. This CDR3 has 19 residues. From germline, CDR1 is DFQATT and CDR2 SNEGSKA (reference sequence). The CDR3 here is CSARTVGFSLAGDRETQYF.

The chain couples TRBV6-1 to TRBJ2-3; TCRdb picks TRBD2, but there is no DNA to check that call. Germline CDR1 reads MNHNS; CDR2 reads SASEGT. The CDR3 consists of 15 residues. The CDR3 loop reads CASRPGTSGRATQYF.

The CDR3 reads CASSIETGGWSPLHF. The chain combines TRBV19 with TRBJ1-6; TCRdb designates TRBD1, a call that cannot be tested without DNA. The CDR3 is made up of 15 amino acids. Germline V CDR1 and CDR2: LNHDA, SQIVND (reference sequence).

The chain has TRBV6-1 and TRBJ1-1; TCRdb gives TRBD1 as the D gene, but with no DNA this cannot be confirmed. The CDR3 runs 14 residues. Germline V lookup: CDR1 MNHNS, CDR2 SASEGT. The CDR3 loop reads CASSADRFNTEAFF.

The V gene is TRBV20-1, the J gene TRBJ2-1; the TRBD1 assignment by TCRdb is unverifiable without DNA. The CDR3 contains 19 residues. Looked up from germline, CDR1 is DFQATT and CDR2 is SNEGSKA (reference sequence). The CDR3 loop reads CSARDLGGQGTSFYNEQFF.

This rearrangement joins TRBV9 to TRBJ2-3; TCRdb selects TRBD2, and the lack of DNA leaves this call unchecked. This CDR3 has 16 amino acids. Germline CDR1 SGDLS, CDR2 YYNGEE. This CDR3 is CASSSWASGGTDTQYF.

This chain joins TRBV20-1 and TRBJ2-1; the TCRdb D gene call, TRBD2, has no DNA to confirm it. The germline CDR1 and CDR2 sequences are DFQATT and SNEGSKA (reference sequence). The CDR3 covers 12 residues. The CDR3 reads CSARTSVNEQFF.

The rearrangement links TRBV6-1 to TRBJ1-3; the D call from TCRdb, TRBD1, cannot be confirmed without DNA. Germline V gene data show CDR1 as MNHNS and CDR2 as SASEGT. This CDR3 contains 15 residues. This chain's CDR3 is CASRGRTGGGGTIYF.